These 27 T cell receptor beta chains were sequenced from one sample in a study of tissue T cells after allogeneic stem cell transplantation. Produced via immunoSEQ multiplex PCR; TCRdb's table is partial and in-frame only. Found here are tens of thousands of clones, over 60% of them singletons; the top ten hold over 0.6%. Source material: spleen. These receptors were obtained from a female BALB/c mouse in good health. Strain MHC haplotype: H2-d.

There are a few counts of this clone. Gene names follow the mouse nomenclature. Read sequence stops 1 residue before the CDR3 end, and the germline J gene provides the missing end. V is TRBV13-1 and J is TRBJ1-1; possible D gene TRBD1, 6 bases. CDR3 length: 15 residues. From germline, CDR1 is NSHNY and CDR2 SYGAGN. Trimming left V 3 bases short and J 0 bases short, with 12 bases between. CDR3 amino acids: CASSGQDLANTEVFF. Partial CDR3 DNA: TGTGCCAGCAGTGGACAGGACCTTGCAAACACAGAAGTCTTC.

This clone was counted once. Mouse gene names apply. The read halts 1 residue ahead of the CDR3 end, with the missing end drawn from the germline J gene. The rearrangement links TRBV13-2 to TRBJ1-1; tentative D call: TRBD1 (6 bases). This CDR3 spans 15 amino acids. Trimming stripped 0 bases from V and 3 bases from J, with 12 bases between. The germline V gene has CDR1 NNHNN and CDR2 SYGAGS (reference sequence). This CDR3 reads CASGDGQGRDTEVFF. CDR3 bases read: TGTGCCAGCGGTGATGGGCAGGGGAGGGACACAGAAGTCTTC.

On this clone: The listed genes are named as in mouse. The read halts 1 residue ahead of the CDR3 end, with the missing end drawn from the germline J gene. This chain uses TRBV13-2 with TRBJ2-1; D may correspond to TRBD1 or TRBD2 (5 bases each). Per the germline V gene, CDR1 is NNHNN and CDR2 is SYGAGS (reference sequence). The CDR3 contains 13 residues. Trimming stripped 3 bases from V and 1 base from J, with 5 bases between. The covered CDR3 bases are TGTGCCAGCGGTGGGGGGAACTATGCTGAGCAGTTC. As protein: CASGGGNYAEQF. The entire CDR3 sequence reads CASGGGNYAEQFF.

This clone was counted once. The gene names here belong to mouse. The read falls 1 residue short of the CDR3 end, and the missing part is taken from the germline J gene. V usage is TRBV5 and J usage is TRBJ2-5; D remains unclear. V dropped 1 base and J dropped 6 bases, with 8 bases sitting between them. In germline, CDR1 is LGHNA, CDR2 YNLKQL (reference sequence). The CDR3 has 13 amino acids. This chain's CDR3 is CASSQGLEDTQYF. CDR3 DNA (partial): TGTGCCAGCAGCCAAGGTCTGGAGGACACCCAGTAC.

This clone has just a few counts. Germline and genes: mouse. The read is 1 residue too short to cover the CDR3 end, so that end is filled in from the germline J gene. The V call is TRBV4, the J call TRBJ2-7, with 11 bases identical to TRBD2. The CDR3 has 14 amino acids. Germline values: CDR1 LGHDT, CDR2 YNNKQL (reference sequence). V was pared by 4 bases and J by 4 bases, with 3 bases of the junction left unmatched. The CDR3 bases that were read are TGTGCCAGCAGCTTCGACTGGGGGGGTTATGAACAGTAC. It yields the protein CASSFDWGGYEQY. The whole CDR3 protein is CASSFDWGGYEQYF.

In regard to this clone: Gene labels here are mouse ones. The missing CDR3 end, 1 residue past where the read stops, is filled in from the germline J gene. The V call is TRBV31, the J call TRBJ2-7; 9 bases are shared with TRBD2. J lost 0 bases, V lost 4 bases, and 1 base had no gene match. This CDR3 is 13 amino acids long. Germline assignment: CDR1 GKSSPN and CDR2 SITVG. Incomplete CDR3 DNA: TGTGCCTGGACTGGGGGGGTCTCCTATGAACAGTAC. Amino acid sequence: CAWTGGVSYEQY. From start to end, the CDR3 is CAWTGGVSYEQYF. The full variable domain, rest sourced from reference TRBV31 and TRBJ2-7, is AQTIHQWPVAEIKAVGSPLSLGCTIKGKSSPNLYWYWQATGGTLQQLFYSITVGQVESVVQLNLSASRPKDDQFILSTEKLLLSHSGFYLCAWTGGVSYEQYFGPGTRLTVL.

A word on this clone: Genes and germline are mouse. The read halts 1 residue ahead of the CDR3 end, with the missing end drawn from the germline J gene. The chain links TRBV31 to TRBJ2-5, with 9 bases aligning to TRBD2. Germline V gene sequence: CDR1 GKSSPN, CDR2 SITVG. The CDR3 covers 15 residues. V gave up 0 bases and J gave up 0 bases; unmatched junction bases: 1. CDR3 DNA (partial): TGTGCCTGGAGTCTCTGGGGGGGTAACCAAGACACCCAGTAC. Protein product: CAWSLWGGNQDTQY. The whole CDR3 sequence reads CAWSLWGGNQDTQYF.

Comment on this clone: Gene names denote mouse genes. The DNA ends 1 residue before the CDR3 does, and the rest of the CDR3 is filled in from the germline J gene. The chain combines TRBV13-1 with TRBJ1-3; 9 bases agree with TRBD1. With V trimmed by 3 bases and J by 2 bases, 0 bases remained unmatched. CDR3 size: 14 residues. The germline gives CDR1 NSHNY, CDR2 SYGAGN. The CDR3 DNA, read in part, is TGTGCCAGCAGTGGGACAGGGGCTGGAAATACGCTCTAT. Protein sequence: CASSGTGAGNTLY. The entire CDR3 protein reads CASSGTGAGNTLYF.

Comment on this clone: Genes here carry mouse names. From the germline J gene comes the end of the CDR3, since the read stops 1 residue before it. The chain uses TRBV1 and TRBJ2-5; TRBD1 matches 9 bases. This CDR3 region has 15 residues. The J segment lost 6 bases and the V segment lost 1 base, leaving 5 bases of the junction unmatched. CDR1 is NSQYPW, CDR2 LRSPGD, per germline (reference sequence). CDR3: CTCSAGQGVIDTQYF. CDR3 bases read: TGCACCTGCAGTGCAGGACAGGGGGTGATTGACACCCAGTAC.

Worth noting for this clone: The gene symbols are mouse symbols. The read ends 1 residue shy of where the CDR3 ends; the end is completed using the germline J gene. The gene calls are TRBV19 and TRBJ2-3, with D unclear. The CDR3 runs to 14 residues. Germline values: CDR1 FNHDT, CDR2 SITEND (reference sequence). V was pared by 0 bases and J by 2 bases, with 7 bases between. The sequenced part of the CDR3 DNA is TGTGCCAGCAGTATAGTGACTACTGCAGAAACGCTGTAT. This translates into CASSIVTTAETLY. The complete CDR3 protein is CASSIVTTAETLYF.

A note on this clone: The gene symbols are mouse symbols. The sequence runs out 1 residue before the end of the CDR3; the remainder is reconstructed from the germline J gene. The rearrangement links TRBV13-1 to TRBJ1-1; D gene ambiguous. This CDR3 has 13 amino acids. V was pared by 2 bases and J by 0 bases, with 5 bases between. CDR1 and CDR2 (germline): NSHNY, SYGAGN. The sequenced part of the CDR3 DNA is TGTGCCAGCAGTGAAGGATCAAACACAGAAGTCTTC. Amino acids: CASSEGSNTEVF. From start to end, the CDR3 is CASSEGSNTEVFF.

A word on this clone: Gene labels here are mouse ones. Coverage ceases 1 residue before the CDR3 finishes, and the germline J gene fills in the end. This chain connects TRBV2 to TRBJ2-3, with TRBD2 identical over 13 bases. Germline CDR1 and CDR2: LGHNA and YSYQKL. The CDR3 is 19 amino acids. V shed 0 bases and J 0 bases; nucleotides not matched to a gene: 6. CDR3 DNA, as far as it was read: TGTGCCAGCAGCCAAGATGGGGACTGGGGGGGACCTAGTGCAGAAACGCTGTAT. The encoded protein is CASSQDGDWGGPSAETLY. In full, the CDR3 reads CASSQDGDWGGPSAETLYF.

To note about this clone: Gene names are mouse gene names. The read stops 1 residue short of the end of the CDR3; the missing end is completed from the germline J gene. The V call is TRBV13-1, the J call TRBJ1-5, with TRBD1 as a possible D gene (6 bases). Germline V lookup: CDR1 NSHNY, CDR2 SYGAGN. Trimming took off 0 bases at V and 0 bases at J, with 10 bases between the two ends. This CDR3 region has 16 residues. The CDR3 loop reads CASSDAGTNNNQAPLF. Partial CDR3 DNA: TGTGCCAGCAGTGATGCCGGGACAAATAACAACCAGGCTCCGCTT.

This clone was observed a single time. Gene and germline names: mouse. The CDR3 end lies 1 residue beyond the end of the read and is filled in from the germline J gene. The chain is built from TRBV1 and TRBJ1-3; TRBD1 matches 7 bases. Germline V gene data show CDR1 as NSQYPW and CDR2 as LRSPGD (reference sequence). The CDR3 extends over 15 amino acids. J gave up 0 bases and V 3 bases, and 2 bases lay outside the gene matches. This chain's CDR3 is CTCSAGTASGNTLYF. CDR3 DNA, as far as it was read: TGCACCTGCAGTGCGGGGACAGCTTCTGGAAATACGCTCTAT.

Worth noting for this clone: Gene names refer to mouse genes. The read halts 1 residue ahead of the CDR3 end, with the missing end drawn from the germline J gene. The chain employs TRBV3 and TRBJ1-1; D gene ambiguous. Deletions cut 3 bases from V and 3 bases from J, with 2 bases between. Germline V gene sequence: CDR1 SNHLY, CDR2 FYNGKV (reference sequence). CDR3 length equals 11 residues. The part of the CDR3 DNA that was read is TGTGCCAGCAGCTTGGACACAGAAGTCTTC. This codes for CASSLDTEVF. The full CDR3 protein reads CASSLDTEVFF.

In regard to this clone: Genes here carry mouse names. The sequence runs out 1 residue before the end of the CDR3; the remainder is reconstructed from the germline J gene. This sequence joins TRBV2 and TRBJ2-3, with a weak D call TRBD1 (6 bases). V lost 0 bases to trimming and J lost 0 bases, with 10 bases between them. The CDR3 is 16 residues long. Germline V lookup: CDR1 LGHNA, CDR2 YSYQKL. CDR3 DNA, as far as it was read: TGTGCCAGCAGCCAAGACGGGACAACTAGTGCAGAAACGCTGTAT. Translating it yields CASSQDGTTSAETLY. The complete CDR3 reads CASSQDGTTSAETLYF.

Comment on this clone: At one of its ends the junction is not consistent with the germline gene, which may arise from a read error. Germline and genes here are mouse. The read ends 1 residue early relative to the CDR3; the germline J gene fills the gap. The chain links TRBV13-2 to TRBJ1-5; D gene uncertain. Germline-derived CDR1 and CDR2 are NNHNN and SYGAGS (reference sequence). The CDR3 runs 16 residues. The part of the CDR3 DNA that was read is TGTGCCAGCAGTGATGAACAACCCAGTAACAACCAGGCTCCGCTT. Residues: CASSDEQPSNNQAPL. The complete CDR3 protein is CASSDEQPSNNQAPLF.

A note on this clone: The germline and genes are mouse ones. CDR3: CASSLSTDSDYTF. The CDR3 DNA, read in part, is TGTGCTAGCAGTTTATCGACAGACTCCGACTACACC. The rearrangement joins TRBV29 to TRBJ1-2, with D maybe TRBD1 (5 bases). The read halts 1 residue ahead of the CDR3 end, with the missing end drawn from the germline J gene. Germline CDR1 and CDR2: MSHET and SYDVDS. Trimming cost V 0 bases and J 3 bases, with 5 bases left between them. CDR3 size: 13 residues.

In regard to this clone: Mouse germline and gene names are used. The read is 1 residue too short to cover the CDR3 end, so that end is filled in from the germline J gene. V and J are TRBV13-2 and TRBJ1-4; 9 nucleotides align to TRBD1. Germline CDR1 and CDR2: NNHNN and SYGAGS (reference sequence). The J segment lost 7 bases and the V segment lost 3 bases, leaving 4 bases of the junction unmatched. This CDR3 region has 14 residues. Incomplete CDR3 DNA: TGTGCCAGCGGTGGGACAGGGGAAAGCGAAAGATTATTT. Translated: CASGGTGESERLF. The CDR3, in full, reads CASGGTGESERLFF.

This clone has a single count. All gene names here are mouse names. The CDR3 goes on 1 residue after the read ends, and that part is filled in from the germline J gene. V and J are TRBV13-3 and TRBJ2-3, with D possibly matching TRBD1 (5 bases). V shed 5 bases and J shed 4 bases, with 11 bases lying between them. The CDR3 has 13 amino acids. Germline assignment: CDR1 NNHDY and CDR2 SYVADS. The sequenced CDR3 bases are TGTGCCAGCAGAGCAGGGAATACAGAAACGCTGTAT. It codes for CASRAGNTETLY. In full, the CDR3 reads CASRAGNTETLYF.

This clone was observed a few times. Each gene name is a mouse one. The read falls 1 residue short of the CDR3 end, and the missing part is taken from the germline J gene. The chain couples TRBV19 to TRBJ2-7, with 8 bases that match TRBD2. J was trimmed by 0 bases and V by 5 bases; bases with no gene match: 4. The CDR3 consists of 14 residues. From germline, CDR1 is FNHDT and CDR2 SITEND (reference sequence). CDR3: CASSAGGRSYEQYF. CDR3 DNA (partial): TGTGCCAGCAGCGCTGGGGGGCGCTCCTATGAACAGTAC. The whole variable domain, remainder taken from reference TRBV19 and TRBJ2-7, is GGIITQTPKFLIGQEGQKLTLKCQQNFNHDTMYWYRQDSGKGLRLIYYSITENDLQKGDLSEGYDASREKKSSFSLTVTSAQKNEMAVFLCASSAGGRSYEQYFGPGTRLTVL.

A word on this clone: Genes here carry mouse names. The observed sequence ends 1 residue before the CDR3 terminus, with the missing tail filled in from the germline J gene. The chain recombines TRBV31 with TRBJ2-4, with a weak D call TRBD1 (6 bases). Trimming took off 1 base at V and 3 bases at J, with 8 bases between the two ends. The V gene's germline CDR1 is GKSSPN and CDR2 SITVG. The CDR3 is made up of 13 amino acids. CDR3 DNA, as far as it was read: TGTGCCTGGAGTCCGGGACAACAAAACACCTTGTAC. Translating gives CAWSPGQQNTLY. The whole CDR3 sequence reads CAWSPGQQNTLYF.

As concerns this clone: The gene names given are mouse names. The sequenced fragment ends 1 residue before the CDR3 boundary, so the rest is inferred from the germline J gene. This chain uses TRBV16 with TRBJ2-1; possible D gene TRBD2, 6 bases. The CDR3 is 17 residues long. Trimming left V 0 bases short and J 1 base short, with 13 bases between. Germline V gives CDR1 SGHSA, CDR2 FRNQAP. This chain's CDR3 is CASSLDQETGNYAEQFF. CDR3 bases read: TGTGCAAGCAGCTTAGATCAAGAGACTGGAAACTATGCTGAGCAGTTC.

Points on this clone: The genes and germline here are from mouse. The CDR3 extends 1 residue past the end of the read, so its final part is completed from the germline J gene. The V and J genes are TRBV13-3 and TRBJ1-5; D not certain. The CDR3 runs to 12 residues. Germline V gene sequence: CDR1 NNHDY, CDR2 SYVADS. V lost 3 bases, J lost 7 bases, and 8 bases lay in between. The covered CDR3 bases are TGTGCCAGCAGTGTGGAGGGTCAGGCTCCGCTT. This translates into CASSVEGQAPL. The entire CDR3 is CASSVEGQAPLF.

Concerning this clone: Gene names and germline refer to mouse. The CDR3 end lies 1 residue beyond the end of the read and is filled in from the germline J gene. The gene calls are TRBV13-1 and TRBJ1-1, with 7 bases that match TRBD1. This CDR3 has 14 amino acids. The V gene's germline CDR1 is NSHNY and CDR2 SYGAGN. Trimming at V came to 3 bases and at J to 1 base, leaving 3 bases not matched to a gene. CDR3: CASSGRDRNTEVFF. CDR3 DNA, as far as it was read: TGTGCCAGCAGTGGCCGGGACAGAAACACAGAAGTCTTC.

Remarks on this clone: Gene names denote mouse genes. CDR3 amino acids: CASRTGANTGQLYF. The sequenced part of the CDR3 DNA is TGTGCTAGCAGGACAGGGGCAAACACCGGGCAGCTCTAC. V usage is TRBV29 and J usage is TRBJ2-2, with 8 bases that match TRBD1. The read ends 1 residue early relative to the CDR3; the germline J gene fills the gap. Germline assignment: CDR1 MSHET and CDR2 SYDVDS. V lost 6 bases and J lost 0; bases outside the gene matches: 0. This CDR3 comprises 14 residues.

A note on this clone: Mouse gene names apply. The read falls 1 residue short of the CDR3 end, and the missing part is taken from the germline J gene. V usage is TRBV2 and J usage is TRBJ2-5; D possibly matches TRBD1 or TRBD2 (6 bases each). The V gene lost 3 bases and the J gene lost 3 bases, with 10 bases spanning the gap. Germline V gene data show CDR1 as LGHNA and CDR2 as YSYQKL. CDR3 length: 14 amino acids. The CDR3 bases that were read are TGTGCCAGCAGCCATTGGGGGCCTCAAGACACCCAGTAC. Its translation is CASSHWGPQDTQY. The whole CDR3 sequence is CASSHWGPQDTQYF.